This entry lists 12 T cell receptor beta chains sequenced from one sample in a study of identical twins. One entry per CDR3 protein, called by TCRdb with MiXCR from the 5' RACE reads. The sample consists of 410,000 or so distinct CDR3 sequences, approximately 17% of them appearing once. Sequenced input: naive T cells sorted from blood. All receptors come from a man in his forties or fifties in good health.

This clonotype was recorded a few times. J is TRBJ2-5 and V is TRBV20-1; 13 bases align to TRBD2. The J segment lost 2 bases and the V segment lost 7 bases, leaving 7 bases of the junction unmatched. The CDR3 covers 15 residues. Germline V CDR1 and CDR2: DFQATT, SNEGSKA (reference sequence). In nucleotides, the CDR3 is TGCAGTGGGACTAGCGGGAGTCTCGTACAAGAGACCCAGTACTTC. The encoded protein is CSGTSGSLVQETQYF.

There are a few counts of this clonotype. The chain recombines TRBV28 with TRBJ1-2, with 7 bases identical to TRBD1. Per germline, CDR1 MDHEN and CDR2 SYDVKM. V gave up 7 bases and J gave up 3 bases; unmatched junction bases: 14. This CDR3 has 16 amino acids. The CDR3 region has the DNA TGTGCCAGCACTTCGCGGACTCAGGGGGGGGACTATGGCTACACCTTC. Translation: CASTSRTQGGDYGYTF.

The sample holds many counts of this clonotype. The junction departs from the called germline gene at one end, perhaps through a read error. The chain is built from TRBV4-2 and TRBJ2-7; D uncertain. The germline gives CDR1 LGHNA, CDR2 YNFKEQ. The CDR3 extends over 14 amino acids. The CDR3 sequence: CASSQASGSYEQYF. The CDR3 region has the DNA TGCGCCAGCAGCCAAGCATCCGGGTCCTACGAGCAGTACTTC.

This clonotype was counted ten times or more. V and J are TRBV7-9 and TRBJ2-4; TRBD2 agrees at 8 bases. With V trimmed by 0 bases and J by 12 bases, 10 bases remained unmatched. The CDR3 is 15 amino acids. The V gene's germline CDR1 is SEHNR and CDR2 FQNEAQ (reference sequence). The DNA of the CDR3 is TGTGCCAGCAGCTTAGCCCTCGGGACTAGGAATCGTCAGTACTTC. Protein product: CASSLALGTRNRQYF.

The V call is TRBV3-1, the J call TRBJ1-1, with D unclear. The V end lost 6 bases, the J end lost 4 bases, and 12 bases lay between the germline ends. The CDR3 is made up of 13 amino acids. Germline values: CDR1 LGHDT, CDR2 YNNKEL (reference sequence). The DNA for the CDR3 is TGTGCCAGCAGTCGACTCAGGACCACTGAAGCTTTCTTT. It specifies CASSRLRTTEAFF.

V and J are TRBV20-1 and TRBJ2-5; 16 bases are a match to TRBD2. The V gene end was trimmed by 4 bases and the J gene end by 5 bases; junction bases not matched to a gene: 7. The CDR3 has 16 residues. Germline V lookup: CDR1 DFQATT, CDR2 SNEGSKA (reference sequence). For the CDR3, the DNA is TGCAGTGCTACGGGACTAGCGGGAGGGCCTATGGAGACCCAGTACTTC. It yields the protein CSATGLAGGPMETQYF.

The rearrangement uses TRBV29-1 and TRBJ2-5; weak D call: TRBD1 (6 bases). Trimming removed 7 bases from V and 6 bases from J, with 18 bases in between. In germline, CDR1 is SQVTM, CDR2 ANQGSEA. There are 13 residues in the CDR3. CDR3 residues: CSAHPDRGKTQYF. For the CDR3, the DNA is TGCAGCGCCCACCCTGATAGGGGGAAGACCCAGTACTTC.

This clonotype was counted between two and nine times. The V gene is TRBV7-8, the J gene TRBJ2-7; D unclear. From germline, CDR1 is SGHVS and CDR2 FQNEAQ. Trimming left V 5 bases short and J 3 bases short, with 20 bases between. The CDR3 extends over 16 amino acids. CDR3 sequence (DNA): TGTGCCAGCAGCGACCAAGAGGTCCAGAGATACTACGAGCAGTACTTC. Encoded protein: CASSDQEVQRYYEQYF.

The table lists this clonotype with a few counts. V usage is TRBV6-1 and J usage is TRBJ2-1; D not resolved. This CDR3 spans 13 amino acids. The V gene's germline CDR1 is MNHNS and CDR2 SASEGT. Trimming removed 2 bases at V and 4 bases at J, with 6 bases between. CDR3 residues: CASSEWEYNEQFF. In DNA, the CDR3 is TGTGCCAGCAGTGAATGGGAATACAATGAGCAGTTCTTC.

This clonotype was counted many times. V gene TRBV5-1 combines with J gene TRBJ2-7; D may be TRBD1 (6 bases). CDR1 SGHRS and CDR2 YFSETQ come from the germline V gene. The CDR3 runs 16 residues. V was shortened by 4 bases and J by 3 bases, with 20 bases between the two germline ends. The chain's CDR3 is CASSPDLGRGDYEQYF. The CDR3 coding sequence is TGCGCCAGCAGCCCGGATCTCGGCAGGGGAGACTACGAGCAGTACTTC.

This chain connects TRBV5-1 to TRBJ2-7, with D possibly being TRBD1 (6 bases). V was shortened by 4 bases and J by 3 bases, with 14 bases between the two germline ends. Germline lookup yields CDR1 SGHRS and CDR2 YFSETQ. The CDR3 consists of 14 residues. The CDR3 DNA follows: TGCGCCAGCAGCCTGGACAGCAACAGCTACGAGCAGTACTTC. The encoded protein is CASSLDSNSYEQYF.

The genes are TRBV7-7 and TRBJ2-2, with no clear D. CDR1 and CDR2 (germline): SSHAT, FNYEAQ (reference sequence). Trimming left V 1 base short and J 2 bases short, with 8 bases between. The CDR3 has 15 residues. CDR3 protein: CASSLEGINTGELFF. The CDR3 nucleotides are TGTGCCAGCAGCTTAGAGGGAATTAACACCGGGGAGCTGTTTTTT.